The present T cell receptor beta chain was sequenced within a study of CD8 T cells in ankylosing spondylitis. Study-level points and caveats: Reportedly, significant enrichment of disease-linked clones occurred in matched ankylosing spondylitis synovial fluid. Prior literature has documented some motif variants in synovial fluid and blood from reactive arthritis. A TCR beta motif of eight highly homologous variants appeared characteristic of ankylosing spondylitis blood.

Preparation of TCR beta libraries was done by quantitative 5'-RACE with molecular barcodes. MiXCR, applied by TCRdb to the 5' RACE reads, yields one record per CDR3 protein. The repertoire includes around 100,000 distinct CDR3 sequences, about 9% of them detected once, and around 30% sits in the top ten. This clonotype was detected a few times. Antigen specificity is unknown. The CDR3 totals 15 residues. J lost 8 bases, V lost 5 bases, and 9 bases had no gene match. Germline V gene sequence: CDR1 MGHRA, CDR2 YSYEKL. The V call is TRBV4-1, the J call TRBJ2-1; 10 bases align to TRBD2. The TCR comes from a male donor with ankylosing spondylitis. Sequencing was done on a sample of blood, either unsorted or a sorted T cell fraction (not recorded which). The CDR3 is CASSYLGLAGDEQFF. The CDR3, as DNA: TGCGCCAGCAGCTACCTCGGTCTAGCGGGAGATGAGCAGTTCTTC.